This record looks at one TCR beta chain sequence and its context. Its target antigen remains unknown. No much larger clone is present one base from it, and per-base qualities are unavailable. The data were taken from a study of cytotoxic CD8 clonotypes in ibrutinib-treated CLL (dated by TCRdb to about 2021). For the study in its entirety: The cohort had 11 relapsed/refractory and around 15 treatment-naive patients; 17 to 18 were IGHV unmutated. Partial responses were observed in some 24 patients and complete responses in 2; after a median follow-up of around 68 months, remission was maintained in 14 patients and progression was observed in approximately twelve. Response samples were taken after a median of 12 months on treatment, ranging from roughly 6 to 36 months. Samples averaged approximately 240,000 productive templates and approximately 100,000 productive rearrangements. Of the approximately 90 participants in the trial, 26 had longitudinal samples available. Cryopreserved peripheral blood mononuclear cells were obtained prior to treatment, at the time of response, and at either disease progression or sustained remission. All remission and progressive disease samples were collected while patients were still receiving ibrutinib.

Study-wide conclusions, independent of this receptor: At ibrutinib response clonality went up, during sustained remission it held steady, and at progression it dropped back toward baseline. Baseline clonality was found to be higher than that of age-matched healthy donors and was strongly correlated with circulating CD8+ T-cell counts. Public clonotypes were found to be uncommon and were observed to contract or remain stable during treatment; the increase in clonality was shown to reflect expansion of private clonotypes at ibrutinib response. Sampling times were not matched between patients in sustained remission and patients whose disease was progressing, and lymph node repertoires were not examined.

A MiSeq instrument was used for deep resolution sequencing, which targeted depths ranging from 1 in 1 million up to 1 in 200,000 T cells, with coverage averaging 10x for each clonotype. The immunoSEQ hsTCRB Kit was used to generate the TCR beta libraries. The study's processing was this. Data were analyzed with ImmunoSEQ Data Assistant and ImmunoSEQ Analyzer, with V, D and J genes assigned per IMGT definitions. Clonality, with values ranging from 0 to 1, was calculated as one minus the normalized Shannon entropy of productive rearrangement frequencies. Only overrepresented clonotypes making up at least 0.05% of the repertoire of each patient were included in the public clonotype analysis. Repertoires from some twelve age-matched healthy donors in immuneACCESS were used as clonality controls. TCRdb limited this immuneACCESS table to in-frame rearrangements with V and J called. A share of clones is missing; checked studies link under half to unresolved V genes, and the rest is unexplained. That table is the source of V, J and clone size, and D and trimming were worked out from the DNA. The sample table records about 140,000 clones; around 77% of these occur just once. In total, the top ten clones hold 25% to 35% of the sample.

The intended sense of this specimen's time point label: about eleven months on ibrutinib. For TCR beta library preparation, 1.5 to 2 micrograms of genomic DNA was extracted from cryopreserved PBMCs. Longitudinal blood samples from CLL patients on ibrutinib monotherapy were analyzed using high-throughput TCR beta sequencing. The patients took part in an open-label, single-center phase 2 trial of ibrutinib monotherapy. V loses 0 bases, J loses 0 bases, and the germline ends lie 18 bases apart. The CDR3 measures 19 amino acids from cysteine to phenylalanine. Only CDR3 DNA remains: 57 bases, in frame from the first base. Per the germline V gene, KGHSH is the CDR1 and LQKENI is the CDR2.

The starting material was PBMCs, obtained after 12 months of ibrutinib treatment. This chain is built from TRBV18 and TRBJ1-3; the D gene assignment is ambiguous. The clonotype was recovered from a human donor with chronic lymphocytic leukemia. The CDR3 is CASSPPMKAGPISGNTIYF. Here is the DNA: TGTGCCAGCTCACCACCGATGAAGGCAGGACCGATCTCTGGAAACACCATATATTTT.